The next 30 T cell receptor beta chains were all read from a single sample in a study of cytomegalovirus exposure and HLA in healthy donors. With 60 Vbeta and 13 Jbeta primers, the PCR was carried out. Clones were read by immunoSEQ multiplex PCR, and TCRdb kept only the in-frame ones, dropping some. Of some 67,000 clones in the sample, 78% were seen once. The sequenced material came from PBMCs. These receptors were obtained from a man in his forties or fifties in good health and CMV-seronegative.

The genes are TRBV10-2 and TRBJ2-5; 13 nucleotides agree with TRBD2. J was trimmed by 5 bases and V by 5 bases; bases with no gene match: 2. Germline values: CDR1 WSHSY, CDR2 SAAADI. This CDR3 comprises 14 residues. The CDR3 DNA sequence: TGCGCCAGCAGTACGACTAGCGGGGGGGAGACCCAGTACTTC. This codes for CASSTTSGGETQYF.

V gene TRBV10-3 combines with J gene TRBJ2-7; possible D gene TRBD2, 5 bases. CDR1 ENHRY and CDR2 SYGVKD come from the germline V gene. Trimming pared 0 bases from V and 0 bases from J, leaving 9 bases between. The CDR3 has 15 amino acids. The CDR3 reads CAISESTTSSYEQYF. CDR3 nucleotide sequence: TGTGCCATCAGTGAGTCGACTACTAGCTCCTACGAGCAGTACTTC.

Concerning this clone itself: This may be a read error: a much more frequent sequence differs by one nucleotide. This specimen includes other DNA sequences encoding the same CDR3. The V and J genes are TRBV5-6 and TRBJ1-2; D is ambiguous. Germline V gene sequence: CDR1 SGHDT, CDR2 YYEEEE. This CDR3 comprises 15 residues. The CDR3 region is CASSLVGNGLYGYTF. The CDR3 coding sequence is TGCGCCAGCAGCTTGGTCGGTAACGGTCTATATGGCTACACCTTC.

The rearrangement joins TRBV2 to TRBJ1-4; D unresolved. The germline CDR1 and CDR2 sequences are SNHLY and FYNNEI. The CDR3 length is 14 residues. Between the trimmed V and J ends, which lost 3 bases and 8 bases, there was a span of 13 bases. CDR3 DNA sequence: TGTGCCAGCAGTGATTCTAGGAGAAAGGAAAAACTGTTTTTT. Amino acid sequence: CASSDSRRKEKLFF. Supplemented by reference TRBV2 and TRBJ1-4, the full variable domain reads EPEVTQTPSHQVTQMGQEVILRCVPISNHLYFYWYRQILGQKVEFLVSFYNNEISEKSEIFDDQFSVERPDGSNFTLKIRSTKLEDSAMYFCASSDSRRKEKLFFGSGTQLSVL.

Points on this clone: Germline and junction disagree at one end, which may indicate a read error. V gene TRBV7-9 combines with J gene TRBJ2-1; TRBD2 might be the D (5 bases). The CDR3 loop spans 16 amino acids. The germline gives CDR1 SEHNR, CDR2 FQNEAQ (reference sequence). CDR3 nucleotide sequence: TGTTCCAGCAGCCTCTCGTATGGGAGCTCCTACAATGAGCAGTTCTTC. Its protein is CSSSLSYGSSYNEQFF. The variable domain in full, with the rest retrieved from reference TRBV7-9 and TRBJ2-1, is DTGVSQNPRHKITKRGQNVTFRCDPISEHNRLYWYRQTLGQGPEFLTYFQNEAQLEKSRLLSDRFSAERPKGSFSTLEIQRTEQGDSAMYLCSSSLSYGSSYNEQFFGPGTRLTVL.

The chain uses TRBV2 and TRBJ1-5; no definite D call. Germline assignment: CDR1 SNHLY and CDR2 FYNNEI. V lost 1 base, J lost 5 bases, and 9 bases lay in between. The CDR3 is made up of 14 amino acids. CDR3 in amino acids: CASSEDPAYQPQHF. Written as DNA, the CDR3 is TGTGCCAGCAGTGAAGACCCAGCGTATCAGCCCCAGCATTTT.

The V gene is TRBV10-2, the J gene TRBJ1-6, with D perhaps TRBD1 (6 bases). The CDR3 spans 14 residues. Germline V lookup: CDR1 WSHSY, CDR2 SAAADI. V was shortened by 3 bases and J by 5 bases, with 8 bases between the two germline ends. CDR3 in DNA: TGCGCCAGCAGTGAACAGGGAAATAATTCACCCCTCCACTTT. It yields the protein CASSEQGNNSPLHF.

The chain couples TRBV14 to TRBJ2-5; D unresolved. Trimming cost V 2 bases and J 1 base, with 5 bases left between them. The CDR3 runs to 13 residues. The germline CDR1 and CDR2 sequences are SGHDN and FVKESK. CDR3 bases: TGTGCCAGCAGCCAAAATCTCCAAGAGACCCAGTACTTC. Protein product: CASSQNLQETQYF.

The chain employs TRBV6-6 and TRBJ1-1; 8 bases are shared with TRBD1. Unmatched junction bases numbered 5, after V lost 4 bases and J lost 4 bases. This CDR3 contains 14 residues. CDR1 is MNHNY and CDR2 is SVGAGI in the germline V gene (reference sequence). CDR3 sequence reads: CASSSGGGRTEAFF. CDR3 bases: TGTGCCAGCAGTTCAGGGGGCGGTCGCACTGAAGCTTTCTTT.

V and J are TRBV28 and TRBJ2-7; D not resolved. V gave up 4 bases and J gave up 0 bases, with 7 bases separating them. The CDR3 consists of 13 residues. From germline, CDR1 is MDHEN and CDR2 SYDVKM. The CDR3 loop reads CASSSRVSYEQYF. In nucleotides, the CDR3 is TGTGCCAGCAGTTCGCGAGTCTCCTACGAGCAGTACTTC.

This chain connects TRBV5-6 to TRBJ1-4; maybe TRBD1 (5 bases). V was shortened by 2 bases and J by 8 bases, with 16 bases between the two germline ends. The CDR3 consists of 15 residues. Germline values: CDR1 SGHDT, CDR2 YYEEEE. The CDR3: CASSFYPGPGEKLFF. DNA for the CDR3: TGTGCCAGCAGCTTTTATCCAGGGCCCGGGGAAAAACTGTTTTTT.

A few counts support this clone. This rearrangement joins TRBV6-5 to TRBJ2-7, with 10 bases fitting TRBD1. Losses at the gene ends were 6 bases for V and 7 bases for J; bases not matched to a gene: 9. CDR3 length: 14 amino acids. Germline V gene lookup returns CDR1 MNHEY and CDR2 SVGAGI. The CDR3 here is CASSLRTGGAEQYF. In DNA, the CDR3 is TGTGCCAGCAGCCTGAGGACAGGGGGGGCTGAGCAGTACTTC.

V and J are TRBV28 and TRBJ2-3; D ambiguous. CDR3 length: 13 amino acids. The V gene's germline CDR1 is MDHEN and CDR2 SYDVKM. The V and J ends lost 2 bases and 4 bases respectively, with 7 bases between them. The CDR3 here is CASSLRGSDTQYF. The CDR3 DNA reads TGTGCCAGCAGTTTACGCGGCTCAGATACGCAGTATTTT.

The V gene is TRBV2, the J gene TRBJ1-3; D is uncertain. Germline V gives CDR1 SNHLY, CDR2 FYNNEI. This CDR3 has 16 amino acids. Trimming stripped 2 bases from V and 0 bases from J, with 11 bases between. CDR3 coding DNA: TGTGCCAGCAGTGAAAATGGGGAGAGCTCTGGAAACACCATATATTTT. It encodes CASSENGESSGNTIYF.

The rearrangement uses TRBV20-1 and TRBJ2-5, with D perhaps TRBD2 (5 bases). V lost 4 bases and J 3 bases, leaving 6 bases between the germline ends. From germline, CDR1 is DFQATT and CDR2 SNEGSKA (reference sequence). This CDR3 has 11 amino acids. This chain's CDR3 is CSAMREETQYF. Written as DNA, the CDR3 is TGCAGTGCTATGCGGGAAGAGACCCAGTACTTC.

V and J are TRBV7-2 and TRBJ1-1; weak D call: TRBD1 (5 bases). V was pared by 1 base and J by 4 bases, with 10 bases between. CDR3 length equals 14 residues. Germline loops: CDR1 SGHTA, CDR2 FQGNSA. The CDR3 loop is CASSLDQGLTEAFF. For the CDR3, the DNA is TGTGCCAGCAGCTTAGATCAGGGCCTCACTGAAGCTTTCTTT. Using reference TRBV7-2 and TRBJ1-1 for the parts outside the CDR3, the full variable domain is GAGVSQSPSNKVTEKGKDVELRCDPISGHTALYWYRQSLGQGLEFLIYFQGNSAPDKSGLPSDRFSAERTGGSVSTLTIQRTQQEDSAVYLCASSLDQGLTEAFFGQGTRLTVV.

This chain uses TRBV14 with TRBJ1-5; D remains unclear. Germline CDR1 and CDR2: SGHDN and FVKESK. Trimming removed 4 bases from V and 4 bases from J, with 5 bases in between. This CDR3 has 12 residues. The CDR3 sequence: CASSPPNQPQHF. Written as DNA, the CDR3 is TGTGCCAGCAGCCCTCCGAATCAGCCCCAGCATTTT.

The chain links TRBV4-2 to TRBJ1-6; 9 nucleotides line up with TRBD1. The trim removed 3 bases at V and 0 bases at J, leaving 6 bases unmatched. Germline V gene lookup returns CDR1 LGHNA and CDR2 YNFKEQ. This CDR3 comprises 18 residues. CDR3 DNA: TGTGCCAGCAGCCACAACGGACAGGGGAGCTCCTATAATTCACCCCTCCACTTT. It translates to CASSHNGQGSSYNSPLHF.

Worth noting for this clone: Other nucleotide sequences in the sample specify the same CDR3. The V and J genes are TRBV5-1 and TRBJ1-2, with D maybe TRBD1 (6 bases). Trimming removed 3 bases from V and 4 bases from J, with 13 bases in between. CDR1 and CDR2 (germline): SGHRS, YFSETQ. The CDR3 sequence is 14 residues long. The chain's CDR3 is CASSWVTGSYGYTF. CDR3 in DNA: TGCGCCAGCAGCTGGGTAACAGGGAGCTATGGCTACACCTTC.

The chain carries TRBV5-5 and TRBJ2-1, with 11 bases lining up with TRBD1. This CDR3 is built from 16 residues. Germline assignment: CDR1 SGHKS and CDR2 YYEKEE (reference sequence). With V trimmed by 6 bases and J by 9 bases, 14 bases remained unmatched. CDR3 residues: CASTSPIGQGAIEQFF. The CDR3, as DNA: TGTGCCAGCACCTCCCCGATCGGACAGGGGGCGATTGAGCAGTTCTTC.

In this sample, this clone turned up a few times. This chain joins TRBV10-3 and TRBJ2-2, with 12 bases that match TRBD2. Germline loops: CDR1 ENHRY, CDR2 SYGVKD. J lost 6 bases, V lost 4 bases, and 6 bases had no gene match. This CDR3 spans 16 amino acids. This CDR3 reads CAISGASGRASGELFF. In nucleotides, the CDR3 is TGTGCCATCAGTGGGGCTAGCGGGAGGGCCTCCGGGGAGCTGTTTTTT.

The chain recombines TRBV28 with TRBJ2-7, with D perhaps matching TRBD2 (6 bases). There are 15 residues in the CDR3. The germline V gene encodes CDR1 MDHEN and CDR2 SYDVKM. V lost 3 bases and J 2 bases, leaving 14 bases between the germline ends. The CDR3 DNA reads TGTGCCAGCAGTTTGGGGACTCTCCGGACCTACGAGCAGTACTTC. Encoded protein: CASSLGTLRTYEQYF. Supplemented by reference TRBV28 and TRBJ2-7, the full variable domain reads DVKVTQSSRYLVKRTGEKVFLECVQDMDHENMFWYRQDPGLGLRLIYFSYDVKMKEKGDIPEGYSVSREKKERFSLILESASTNQTSMYLCASSLGTLRTYEQYFGPGTRLTVT.

The V gene is TRBV6-1, the J gene TRBJ2-4; a weak D match, TRBD1 (6 bases). The germline V gene has CDR1 MNHNS and CDR2 SASEGT. The ends were cut back, 5 bases at V and 0 bases at J, with 11 bases in the middle. The CDR3 has 15 amino acids. CDR3 protein: CASSRTELAKNIQYF. In DNA, the CDR3 is TGTGCCAGCAGTCGGACAGAACTAGCCAAAAACATTCAGTACTTC.

The chain carries TRBV5-1 and TRBJ2-7; 8 bases are shared with TRBD2. The germline V gene has CDR1 SGHRS and CDR2 YFSETQ. Germline trimming cut 0 bases from V and 3 bases from J; bases unmatched to any gene: 5. This CDR3 has 15 residues. The CDR3 coding sequence is TGCGCCAGCAGCTTGGCCGGAAGCGGGGGCTACGAGCAGTACTTC. Translated, it gives CASSLAGSGGYEQYF.

This clone appeared a few times. V usage is TRBV7-9 and J usage is TRBJ2-7, with 8 bases lining up with TRBD1. The ends lost 3 bases at V and 7 bases at J; junction bases unmatched: 8. The CDR3 spans 14 residues. The germline V gene encodes CDR1 SEHNR and CDR2 FQNEAQ (reference sequence). The CDR3 DNA reads TGTGCCAGCAGCTTTTATACAGGGGGAGAGGAGCAGTACTTC. Amino acids: CASSFYTGGEEQYF.

The chain uses TRBV27 and TRBJ2-5, with D perhaps given as TRBD1 or TRBD2 (5 bases each). Matching the DNA end better, TRBJ2-7 makes the J call doubtful. The CDR3 is 15 amino acids. Germline V gene lookup returns CDR1 MNHEY and CDR2 SMNVEV (reference sequence). CDR3 coding DNA: TGTGCCAGTCGAGGGGTCTCCGCGGCGGACTACGAGCAGTACTTC. Its protein product is CASRGVSAADYEQYF.

The CDR3 is CASSLSAGRLYEQYF. CDR3 nucleotides: TGTGCCAGCAGCTTATCGGCAGGGCGTCTGTACGAGCAGTACTTC. The V and J genes are TRBV7-9 and TRBJ2-5; the D gene is possibly TRBD1 (5 bases). Near its end, the DNA agrees better with TRBJ2-7, so the J call may be wrong. This CDR3 region has 15 residues. In germline, CDR1 is SEHNR, CDR2 FQNEAQ (reference sequence).

In this sample, this clone turned up a few times. The chain carries TRBV7-2 and TRBJ2-5; TRBD1 is a possible D gene (6 bases). CDR1 is SGHTA and CDR2 is FQGNSA in the germline V gene. V lost 3 bases and J lost 1, with 15 bases in between. CDR3 length: 16 residues. DNA of the CDR3: TGTGCCAGCAGCTTGTGGGGGCTGTACGTCCAAGAGACCCAGTACTTC. As protein: CASSLWGLYVQETQYF.

The V call is TRBV9, the J call TRBJ2-1, with 7 bases identical to TRBD2. Trimming cost V 0 bases and J 1 base; bases outside gene matches: 4. This CDR3 contains 16 residues. Germline CDR1 is SGDLS and CDR2 is YYNGEE. The CDR3 region is CASSVEVRGSYNEQFF. The CDR3 bases are TGTGCCAGCAGCGTAGAGGTGCGGGGGTCCTACAATGAGCAGTTCTTC.

The chain has TRBV5-1 and TRBJ2-7, with 7 bases aligning to TRBD2. The V and J ends lost 4 bases and 2 bases, in that order; junction bases with no gene match: 9. The CDR3 covers 15 residues. Germline values: CDR1 SGHRS, CDR2 YFSETQ. CDR3 DNA: TGCGCCAGCAGCCATGAGCGGGGCCCAACCTACGAGCAGTACTTC. Protein: CASSHERGPTYEQYF.